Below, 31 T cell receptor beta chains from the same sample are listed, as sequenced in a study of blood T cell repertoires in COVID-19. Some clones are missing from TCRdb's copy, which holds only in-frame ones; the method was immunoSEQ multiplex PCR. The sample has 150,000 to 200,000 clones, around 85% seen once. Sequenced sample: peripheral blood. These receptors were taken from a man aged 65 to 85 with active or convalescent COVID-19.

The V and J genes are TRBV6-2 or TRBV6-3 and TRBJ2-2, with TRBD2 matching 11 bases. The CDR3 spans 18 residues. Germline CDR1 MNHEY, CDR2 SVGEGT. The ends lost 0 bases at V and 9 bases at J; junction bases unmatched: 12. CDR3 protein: CASSYSSSGGLRFRELFF. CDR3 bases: TGTGCCAGCAGTTACTCGTCTAGCGGGGGGCTTCGATTTAGGGAGCTGTTTTTT.

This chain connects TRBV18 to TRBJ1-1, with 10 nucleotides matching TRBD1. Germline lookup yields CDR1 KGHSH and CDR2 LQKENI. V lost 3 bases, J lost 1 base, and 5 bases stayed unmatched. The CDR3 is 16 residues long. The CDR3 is CASSPPGTGENTEAFF. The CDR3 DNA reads TGTGCCAGCTCACCCCCCGGGACAGGGGAGAACACTGAAGCTTTCTTT.

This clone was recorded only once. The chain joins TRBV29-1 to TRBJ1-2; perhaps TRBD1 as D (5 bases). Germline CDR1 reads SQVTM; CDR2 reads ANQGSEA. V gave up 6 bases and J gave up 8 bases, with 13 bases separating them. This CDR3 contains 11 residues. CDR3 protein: CSVGEANGYTF. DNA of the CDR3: TGCAGCGTGGGGGAGGCTAACGGCTACACCTTC.

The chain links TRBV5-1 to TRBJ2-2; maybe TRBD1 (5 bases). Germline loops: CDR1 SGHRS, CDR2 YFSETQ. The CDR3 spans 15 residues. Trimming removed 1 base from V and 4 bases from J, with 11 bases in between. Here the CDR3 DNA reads TGCGCCAGCAGCTTGTCCAGGGCCGGCACCGGGGAGCTGTTTTTT. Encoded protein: CASSLSRAGTGELFF.

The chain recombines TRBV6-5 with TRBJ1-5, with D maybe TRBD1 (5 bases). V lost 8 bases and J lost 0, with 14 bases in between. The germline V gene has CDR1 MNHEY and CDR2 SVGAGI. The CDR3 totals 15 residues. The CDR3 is CASRISGDSNQPQHF. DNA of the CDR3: TGTGCCAGCCGAATTTCGGGGGATAGCAATCAGCCCCAGCATTTT.

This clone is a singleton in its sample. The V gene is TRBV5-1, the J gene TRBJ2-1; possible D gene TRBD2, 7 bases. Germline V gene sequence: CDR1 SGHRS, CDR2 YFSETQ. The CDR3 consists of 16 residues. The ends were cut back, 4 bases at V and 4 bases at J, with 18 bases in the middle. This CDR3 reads CASSPARGEGYNEQFF. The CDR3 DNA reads TGCGCCAGCAGCCCGGCTAGGGGGGAGGGTTACAATGAGCAGTTCTTC. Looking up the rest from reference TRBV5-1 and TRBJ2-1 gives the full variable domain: KAGVTQTPRYLIKTRGQQVTLSCSPISGHRSVSWYQQTPGQGLQFLFEYFSETQRNKGNFPGRFSGRQFSNSRSEMNVSTLELGDSALYLCASSPARGEGYNEQFFGPGTRLTVL.

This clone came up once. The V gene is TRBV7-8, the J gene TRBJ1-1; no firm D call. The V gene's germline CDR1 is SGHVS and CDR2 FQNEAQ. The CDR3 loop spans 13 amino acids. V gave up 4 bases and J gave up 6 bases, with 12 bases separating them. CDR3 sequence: CASSYRTGAEAFF. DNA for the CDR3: TGTGCCAGCAGCTACCGGACTGGCGCTGAAGCTTTCTTT.

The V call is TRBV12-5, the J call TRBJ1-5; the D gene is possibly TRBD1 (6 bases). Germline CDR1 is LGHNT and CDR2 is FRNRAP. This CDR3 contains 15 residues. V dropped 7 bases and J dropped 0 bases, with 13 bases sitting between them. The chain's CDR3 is CASVLGHPSNQPQHF. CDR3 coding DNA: TGTGCTAGTGTCTTGGGACACCCTAGCAATCAGCCCCAGCATTTT.

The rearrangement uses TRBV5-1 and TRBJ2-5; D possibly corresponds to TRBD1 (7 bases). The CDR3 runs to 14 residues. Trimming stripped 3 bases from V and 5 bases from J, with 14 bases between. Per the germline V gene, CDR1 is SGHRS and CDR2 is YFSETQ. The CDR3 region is CASSSSGGWETQYF. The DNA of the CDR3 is TGCGCCAGCAGCTCCTCAGGGGGGTGGGAGACCCAGTACTTC.

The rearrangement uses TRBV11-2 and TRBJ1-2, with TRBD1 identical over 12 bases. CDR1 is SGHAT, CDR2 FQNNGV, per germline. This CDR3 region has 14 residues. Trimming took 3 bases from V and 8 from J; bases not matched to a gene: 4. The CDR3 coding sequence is TGTGCCAGCAGCTTGACCGGGACAGGGGGCGGCTACACCTTC. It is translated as CASSLTGTGGGYTF.

The CDR3 loop reads CASTRDRDGYTF. The CDR3 coding sequence is TGCGCCAGCACCCGGGACAGGGATGGCTACACCTTC. V usage is TRBV5-1 and J usage is TRBJ1-2; 9 bases match TRBD1. Trimming removed 6 bases from V and 6 bases from J; junction bases left unmatched: 3. The germline V gene has CDR1 SGHRS and CDR2 YFSETQ. This CDR3 is 12 amino acids long.

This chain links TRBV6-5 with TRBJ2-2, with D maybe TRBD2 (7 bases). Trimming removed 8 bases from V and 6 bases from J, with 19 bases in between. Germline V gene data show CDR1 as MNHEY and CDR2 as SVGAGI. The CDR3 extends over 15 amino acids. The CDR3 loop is CASQRLGGAPGELFF. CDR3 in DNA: TGTGCCAGCCAACGGCTGGGGGGGGCTCCCGGGGAGCTGTTTTTT.

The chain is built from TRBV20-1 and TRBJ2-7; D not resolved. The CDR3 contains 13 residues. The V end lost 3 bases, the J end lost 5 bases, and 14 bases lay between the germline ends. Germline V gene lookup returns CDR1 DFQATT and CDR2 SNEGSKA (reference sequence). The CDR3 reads CSASARMGNEQYF. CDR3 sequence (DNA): TGCAGTGCTAGTGCCAGGATGGGCAACGAGCAGTACTTC.

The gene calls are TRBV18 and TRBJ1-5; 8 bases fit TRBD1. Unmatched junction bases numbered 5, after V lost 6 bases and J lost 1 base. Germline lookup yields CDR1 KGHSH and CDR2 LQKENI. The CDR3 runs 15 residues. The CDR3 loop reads CASSRDRGSNQPQHF. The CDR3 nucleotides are TGTGCCAGCTCCCGCGACAGGGGAAGCAATCAGCCCCAGCATTTT.

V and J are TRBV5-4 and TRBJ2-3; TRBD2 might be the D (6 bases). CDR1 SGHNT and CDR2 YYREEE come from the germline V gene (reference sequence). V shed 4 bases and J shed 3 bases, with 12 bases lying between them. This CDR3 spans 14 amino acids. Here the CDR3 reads CASSLGGGTDTQYF. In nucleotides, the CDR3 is TGTGCCAGCAGCCTCGGGGGTGGTACAGATACGCAGTATTTT.

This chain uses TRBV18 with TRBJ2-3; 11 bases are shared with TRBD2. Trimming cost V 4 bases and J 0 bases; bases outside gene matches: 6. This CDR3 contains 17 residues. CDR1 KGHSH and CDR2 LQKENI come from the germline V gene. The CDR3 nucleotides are TGTGCCAGCTCACTACTAGCGGGGGAAACTAGCACAGATACGCAGTATTTT. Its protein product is CASSLLAGETSTDTQYF.

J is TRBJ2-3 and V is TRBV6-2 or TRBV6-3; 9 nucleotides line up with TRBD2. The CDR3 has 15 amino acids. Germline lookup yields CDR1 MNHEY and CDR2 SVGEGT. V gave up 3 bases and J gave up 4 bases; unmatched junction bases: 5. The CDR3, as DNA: TGTGCCAGCAGTTATAGCGGGAGAGGGGCAGATACGCAGTATTTT. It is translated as CASSYSGRGADTQYF.

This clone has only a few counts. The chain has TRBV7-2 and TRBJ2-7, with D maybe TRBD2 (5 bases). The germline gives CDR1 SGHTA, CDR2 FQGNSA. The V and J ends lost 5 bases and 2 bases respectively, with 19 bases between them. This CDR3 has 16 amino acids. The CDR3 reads CASSADLGMRAYEQYF. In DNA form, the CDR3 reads TGTGCCAGCAGCGCCGACTTAGGGATGCGGGCCTACGAGCAGTACTTC. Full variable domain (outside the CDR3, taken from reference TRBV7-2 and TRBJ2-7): GAGVSQSPSNKVTEKGKDVELRCDPISGHTALYWYRQSLGQGLEFLIYFQGNSAPDKSGLPSDRFSAERTGGSVSTLTIQRTQQEDSAVYLCASSADLGMRAYEQYFGPGTRLTVT.

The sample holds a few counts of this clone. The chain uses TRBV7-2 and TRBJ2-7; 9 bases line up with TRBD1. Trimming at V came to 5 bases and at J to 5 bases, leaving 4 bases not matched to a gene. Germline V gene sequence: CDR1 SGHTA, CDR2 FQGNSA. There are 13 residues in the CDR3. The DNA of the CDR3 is TGTGCCAGCAGCAGGGACAGGGTGAACGAGCAGTACTTC. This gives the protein CASSRDRVNEQYF.

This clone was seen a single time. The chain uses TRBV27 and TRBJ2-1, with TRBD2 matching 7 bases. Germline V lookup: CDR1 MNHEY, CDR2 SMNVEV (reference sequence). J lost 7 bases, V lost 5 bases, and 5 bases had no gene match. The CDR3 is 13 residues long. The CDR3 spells CASSTGRGNEQFF. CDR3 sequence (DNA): TGTGCCAGCAGTACCGGGCGGGGGAATGAGCAGTTCTTC.

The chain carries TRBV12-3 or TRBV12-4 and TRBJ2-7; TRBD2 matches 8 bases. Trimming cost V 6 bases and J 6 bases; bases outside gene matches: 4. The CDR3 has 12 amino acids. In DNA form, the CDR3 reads TGTGCCAGCAGCGTTAGCGGGACCGAGCAGTACTTC. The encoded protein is CASSVSGTEQYF.

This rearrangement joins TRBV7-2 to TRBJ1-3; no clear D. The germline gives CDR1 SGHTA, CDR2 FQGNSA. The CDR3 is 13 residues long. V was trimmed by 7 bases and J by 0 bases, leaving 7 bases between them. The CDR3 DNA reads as TGTGCCAGCATGGCCCGCTCTGGAAACACCATATATTTT. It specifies CASMARSGNTIYF.

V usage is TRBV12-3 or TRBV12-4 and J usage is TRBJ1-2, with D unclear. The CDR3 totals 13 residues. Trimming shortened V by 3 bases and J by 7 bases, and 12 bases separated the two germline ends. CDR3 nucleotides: TGTGCCAGCAGTTTGAGGTTCTTGGCTGGCTACACCTTC. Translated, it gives CASSLRFLAGYTF.

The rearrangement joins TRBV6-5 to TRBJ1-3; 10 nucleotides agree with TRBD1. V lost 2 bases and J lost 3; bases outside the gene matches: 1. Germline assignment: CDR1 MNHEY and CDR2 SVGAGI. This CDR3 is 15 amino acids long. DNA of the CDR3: TGTGCCAGCAGTTACCGGACAGGGGGTGGAAACACCATATATTTT. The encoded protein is CASSYRTGGGNTIYF.

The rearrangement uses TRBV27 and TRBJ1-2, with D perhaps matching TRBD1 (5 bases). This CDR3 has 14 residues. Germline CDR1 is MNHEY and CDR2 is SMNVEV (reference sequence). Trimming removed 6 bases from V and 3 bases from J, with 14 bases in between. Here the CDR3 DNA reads TGTGCCAGCAGATCTACCGACAGAGACTATGGCTACACCTTC. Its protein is CASRSTDRDYGYTF.

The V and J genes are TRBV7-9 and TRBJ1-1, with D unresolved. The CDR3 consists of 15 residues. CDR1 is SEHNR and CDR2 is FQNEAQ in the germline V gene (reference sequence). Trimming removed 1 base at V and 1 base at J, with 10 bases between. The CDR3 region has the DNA TGTGCCAGCAGCTTAGACTCGAGAACGAACACTGAAGCTTTCTTT. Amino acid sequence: CASSLDSRTNTEAFF. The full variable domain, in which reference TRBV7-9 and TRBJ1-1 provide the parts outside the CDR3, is DTGVSQNPRHKITKRGQNVTFRCDPISEHNRLYWYRQTLGQGPEFLTYFQNEAQLEKSRLLSDRFSAERPKGSFSTLEIQRTEQGDSAMYLCASSLDSRTNTEAFFGQGTRLTVV.

The CDR3 is CASSTSANTGELFF. DNA of the CDR3: TGTGCCAGCTCCACCTCAGCGAACACCGGGGAGCTGTTTTTT. The chain recombines TRBV18 with TRBJ2-2; D remains unclear. The V end lost 6 bases, the J end lost 0 bases, and 8 bases lay between the germline ends. This CDR3 is 14 amino acids long. CDR1 is KGHSH, CDR2 LQKENI, per germline.

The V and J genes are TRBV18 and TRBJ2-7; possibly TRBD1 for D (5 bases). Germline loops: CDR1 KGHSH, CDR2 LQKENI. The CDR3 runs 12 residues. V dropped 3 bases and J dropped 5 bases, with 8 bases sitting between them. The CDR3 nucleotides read TGTGCCAGCTCACCGAGCAGGGACGAGCAGTACTTC. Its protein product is CASSPSRDEQYF.

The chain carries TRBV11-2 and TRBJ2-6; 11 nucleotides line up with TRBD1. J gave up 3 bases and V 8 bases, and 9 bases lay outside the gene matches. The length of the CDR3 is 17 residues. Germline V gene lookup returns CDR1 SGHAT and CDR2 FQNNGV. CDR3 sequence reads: CASYGQGALFGANVLTF. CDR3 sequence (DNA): TGTGCCAGCTACGGACAGGGGGCGCTTTTTGGGGCCAACGTCCTGACTTTC.

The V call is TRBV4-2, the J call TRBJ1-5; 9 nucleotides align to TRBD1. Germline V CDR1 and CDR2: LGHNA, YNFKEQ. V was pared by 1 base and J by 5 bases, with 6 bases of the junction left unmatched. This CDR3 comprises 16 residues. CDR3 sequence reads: CASSQVLGQGYQPQHF. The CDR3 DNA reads TGTGCCAGCAGCCAAGTGTTGGGACAGGGTTATCAGCCCCAGCATTTT.

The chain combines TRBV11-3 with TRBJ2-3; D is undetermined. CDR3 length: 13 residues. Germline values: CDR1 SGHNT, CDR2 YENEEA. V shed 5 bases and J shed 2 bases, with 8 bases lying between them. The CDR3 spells CASSTSNTDTQYF. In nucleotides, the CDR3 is TGTGCCAGCAGCACTTCAAACACAGATACGCAGTATTTT.